Below, 26 T cell receptor beta chains from the same sample are listed, as sequenced in a study of cytomegalovirus exposure and HLA in healthy donors. The PCR used 60 Vbeta and 13 Jbeta primers. Clones were read by immunoSEQ multiplex PCR, and TCRdb kept only the in-frame ones, dropping some. The sample has about 180,000 clones, around 70% seen once. The sample was PBMCs. The receptors derive from a male donor in good health and CMV-seronegative.

This clone was observed once. The junction shows a germline mismatch at one end, possibly a read error. The chain uses TRBV5-1 and TRBJ2-2; possible D gene TRBD2, 6 bases. Germline CDR1 is SGHRS and CDR2 is YFSETQ. The CDR3 is 17 amino acids. The CDR3 nucleotides are TGCGCCAGCGGCTTGGCATCCCTAGCGTCTTACACCGGGGAGCTGTTTTTT. It translates to CASGLASLASYTGELFF.

The gene calls are TRBV5-4 and TRBJ2-1, with TRBD1 matching over 10 bases. This CDR3 spans 15 amino acids. Germline-derived CDR1 and CDR2 are SGHNT and YYREEE (reference sequence). V dropped 4 bases and J dropped 4; count of bases not matched to a gene: 5. CDR3 DNA: TGTGCCAGCAGCCCCGGGACAGGGGTATACAATGAGCAGTTCTTC. It specifies CASSPGTGVYNEQFF.

The chain employs TRBV7-2 and TRBJ2-3, with D hard to call. CDR1 SGHTA and CDR2 FQGNSA come from the germline V gene. The CDR3 totals 14 residues. Trimming left V 2 bases short and J 0 bases short, with 6 bases between. CDR3 in DNA: TGTGCCAGCAGCTTATATTCGAGCACAGATACGCAGTATTTT. Translated: CASSLYSSTDTQYF. Filled out from reference TRBV7-2 and TRBJ2-3, the complete variable domain reads GAGVSQSPSNKVTEKGKDVELRCDPISGHTALYWYRQSLGQGLEFLIYFQGNSAPDKSGLPSDRFSAERTGGSVSTLTIQRTQQEDSAVYLCASSLYSSTDTQYFGPGTRLTVL.

This clone occurred a few times. This chain uses TRBV19 with TRBJ1-5; 8 bases match TRBD1. Germline V gene lookup returns CDR1 LNHDA and CDR2 SQIVND (reference sequence). The V and J ends lost 4 bases and 0 bases, in that order; junction bases with no gene match: 5. CDR3 size: 16 residues. In nucleotides, the CDR3 is TGTGCCAGTAGTACCTGGACAGGGTATAGCAATCAGCCCCAGCATTTT. This translates into CASSTWTGYSNQPQHF.

This clone was seen only once. The chain couples TRBV28 to TRBJ2-7; 11 nucleotides agree with TRBD1. V lost 4 bases, J lost 5 bases, and 7 bases stayed unmatched. Germline CDR1 reads MDHEN; CDR2 reads SYDVKM. The length of the CDR3 is 15 residues. The CDR3 loop is CASSSSGQGGDEQYF. The CDR3 bases are TGTGCCAGCAGTTCCTCGGGACAGGGGGGCGACGAGCAGTACTTC. Drawing the rest from reference TRBV28 and TRBJ2-7, the complete variable domain is DVKVTQSSRYLVKRTGEKVFLECVQDMDHENMFWYRQDPGLGLRLIYFSYDVKMKEKGDIPEGYSVSREKKERFSLILESASTNQTSMYLCASSSSGQGGDEQYFGPGTRLTVT.

The chain has TRBV25-1 and TRBJ1-4, with a possible D match to TRBD1 (5 bases). Per the germline V gene, CDR1 is MGHDK and CDR2 is SYGVNS. The CDR3 has 15 amino acids. Trimming pared 0 bases from V and 7 bases from J, leaving 12 bases between. Here the CDR3 reads CASSEYSPGAEKLFF. CDR3 nucleotide sequence: TGTGCCAGCAGTGAATACTCCCCTGGGGCTGAAAAACTGTTTTTT.

The chain uses TRBV28 and TRBJ1-2; TRBD1 aligns across 7 bases. Germline CDR1 reads MDHEN; CDR2 reads SYDVKM. V was clipped by 6 bases and J by 0 bases; unmatched bases: 10. The CDR3 spans 16 residues. CDR3 region: CASSLPGQWTNYGYTF. The DNA for the CDR3 is TGTGCCAGCAGCCTACCGGGACAGTGGACTAACTATGGCTACACCTTC.

The chain links TRBV28 to TRBJ1-2; weak D call: TRBD1 (6 bases). Trimming left V 6 bases short and J 5 bases short, with 13 bases between. The germline gives CDR1 MDHEN, CDR2 SYDVKM. The CDR3 has 13 amino acids. The CDR3 DNA is TGTGCCAGCAGCCCTCAGGGGTCTTATGGCTACACCTTC. Translation: CASSPQGSYGYTF.

V usage is TRBV10-1 and J usage is TRBJ1-5; no definite D call. Trimming removed 0 bases from V and 6 bases from J, with 6 bases in between. The CDR3 loop spans 13 amino acids. Germline-derived CDR1 and CDR2 are WNHNN and SYGVQD (reference sequence). CDR3: CASSESLSQPQHF. The CDR3 nucleotides read TGCGCCAGCAGTGAGTCTTTGAGTCAGCCCCAGCATTTT.

The V and J genes are TRBV28 and TRBJ2-7; 8 bases match TRBD2. V gave up 4 bases and J gave up 4 bases; unmatched junction bases: 6. Germline assignment: CDR1 MDHEN and CDR2 SYDVKM. This CDR3 region has 14 residues. The CDR3 reads CASSSGTSHYEQYF. The CDR3 region has the DNA TGTGCCAGCAGTTCTGGGACTAGTCATTACGAGCAGTACTTC.

The gene calls are TRBV6-1 and TRBJ1-1; D is ambiguous. This CDR3 has 11 amino acids. Germline values: CDR1 MNHNS, CDR2 SASEGT. Trimming removed 6 bases at V and 4 bases at J, with 6 bases between. The CDR3 DNA reads TGTGCCAGCAGCGAGGGCACTGAAGCTTTCTTT. Its translation is CASSEGTEAFF.

This chain connects TRBV25-1 to TRBJ1-2; the D gene is possibly TRBD1 (6 bases). The length of the CDR3 is 14 residues. V was pared by 3 bases and J by 2 bases, with 10 bases between. Germline assignment: CDR1 MGHDK and CDR2 SYGVNS. The DNA for the CDR3 is TGTGCCAGCAGTGACTGGACAGTAAACTATGGCTACACCTTC. This encodes CASSDWTVNYGYTF.

V gene TRBV6-5 combines with J gene TRBJ2-7; the D is unclear. Germline V lookup: CDR1 MNHEY, CDR2 SVGAGI. The CDR3 consists of 11 residues. V gave up 2 bases and J gave up 4 bases, with 3 bases separating them. As DNA, the CDR3 is TGTGCCAGCAGTTACACATACGAGCAGTACTTC. This translates into CASSYTYEQYF.

This sequence joins TRBV28 and TRBJ1-5; 7 bases fit TRBD1. Germline V gene sequence: CDR1 MDHEN, CDR2 SYDVKM. This CDR3 region has 15 residues. The V segment lost 4 bases and the J segment 3 bases; nucleotides outside the gene matches: 6. CDR3 nucleotide sequence: TGTGCCAGCAGTTCCCAGACAGGGACCAATCAGCCCCAGCATTTT. Translating gives CASSSQTGTNQPQHF.

Only one count was recorded for this clone. This chain connects TRBV4-1 to TRBJ2-3, with TRBD2 identical over 15 bases. The germline gives CDR1 MGHRA, CDR2 YSYEKL. The CDR3 sequence is 18 residues long. The ends lost 4 bases at V and 5 bases at J; junction bases unmatched: 10. CDR3 bases: TGCGCCAGCAGCCCCCCCCTCGGACTAGCGGGGGGGCAAGATACGCAGTATTTT. Its protein product is CASSPPLGLAGGQDTQYF.

The V gene is TRBV7-9, the J gene TRBJ1-5; 8 bases agree with TRBD1. Trimming at V came to 4 bases and at J to 4 bases, leaving 3 bases not matched to a gene. The CDR3 contains 14 residues. Germline V gives CDR1 SEHNR, CDR2 FQNEAQ (reference sequence). The CDR3 DNA reads TGTGCCAGCAGCTGGGGACAGGCAAATCAGCCCCAGCATTTT. Translating it yields CASSWGQANQPQHF.

The chain is built from TRBV27 and TRBJ2-3, with D perhaps matching TRBD2 (6 bases). CDR1 MNHEY and CDR2 SMNVEV come from the germline V gene (reference sequence). The germline V and J ends were trimmed by 5 bases and 0 bases, with 24 bases remaining between them. This CDR3 spans 19 amino acids. The CDR3 sequence is CASSPGLFHGSDSTDTQYF. The DNA of the CDR3 is TGTGCCAGCAGTCCCGGACTATTTCACGGATCCGATAGCACAGATACGCAGTATTTT.

This clone has only one observation. This rearrangement joins TRBV7-6 to TRBJ2-7, with D unclear. This CDR3 region has 12 residues. The V and J ends lost 5 bases and 6 bases respectively, with 11 bases between them. Germline V CDR1 and CDR2: SGHVS, FNYEAQ. The CDR3, as DNA: TGTGCCAGCAGCCGCGGCCCCCTCGAGCAGTACTTC. Its translation is CASSRGPLEQYF.

This clone was picked up one time. The chain employs TRBV29-1 and TRBJ2-7; unclear D gene. From germline, CDR1 is SQVTM and CDR2 ANQGSEA. V lost 4 bases to trimming and J lost 4 bases, with 17 bases between them. CDR3 size: 14 residues. DNA of the CDR3: TGCAGCGTTGCCCCCCAAGACCAGGATTACGAGCAGTACTTC. Protein product: CSVAPQDQDYEQYF.

This chain connects TRBV15 to TRBJ2-1, with TRBD2 identical over 7 bases. Germline V CDR1 and CDR2: LNHNV, YYDKDF (reference sequence). The CDR3 is 13 residues long. V shed 1 base, J shed 8 bases, and the junction held 2 bases outside the gene matches. The CDR3 nucleotides are TGTGCCACCAGCAGAGTACGGGGGGATGAGCAGTTCTTC. Protein: CATSRVRGDEQFF.

This chain connects TRBV2 to TRBJ2-5; D might be TRBD1 (6 bases). The CDR3 is made up of 16 amino acids. Trimming took 8 bases from V and 4 from J, leaving 23 bases between them. The germline V gene has CDR1 SNHLY and CDR2 FYNNEI. CDR3 in DNA: TGTGCCAGCCACAGGGTAACCCCCGGCCGGGGAGAGACCCAGTACTTC. Protein product: CASHRVTPGRGETQYF. Drawing the rest from reference TRBV2 and TRBJ2-5, the complete variable domain is EPEVTQTPSHQVTQMGQEVILRCVPISNHLYFYWYRQILGQKVEFLVSFYNNEISEKSEIFDDQFSVERPDGSNFTLKIRSTKLEDSAMYFCASHRVTPGRGETQYFGPGTRLLVL.

This clone occurred a few times. The genes are TRBV6-5 and TRBJ2-7, with 9 bases lining up with TRBD1. The CDR3 contains 15 residues. Looked up from germline, CDR1 is MNHEY and CDR2 is SVGAGI. V gave up 2 bases and J gave up 3 bases; unmatched junction bases: 5. The DNA of the CDR3 is TGTGCCAGCAGTTACACCACAGGGGGCCACTACGAGCAGTACTTC. It codes for CASSYTTGGHYEQYF.

The chain links TRBV9 to TRBJ1-4; D might be TRBD1 (6 bases). Germline V gene lookup returns CDR1 SGDLS and CDR2 YYNGEE. The CDR3 extends over 14 amino acids. Trimming pared 1 base from V and 8 bases from J, leaving 12 bases between. The CDR3 is CASSVTQGREKLFF. CDR3 bases: TGTGCCAGCAGCGTAACACAGGGTCGGGAAAAACTGTTTTTT.

The rearrangement uses TRBV4-3 and TRBJ1-1; TRBD1 might be the D (5 bases). This CDR3 spans 16 amino acids. Trimming stripped 0 bases from V and 4 bases from J, with 15 bases between. Germline lookup yields CDR1 LGHNA and CDR2 YSLEER. In DNA, the CDR3 is TGCGCCAGCAGCCAAGACCGCTCGGGGGATGGCACTGAAGCTTTCTTT. This translates into CASSQDRSGDGTEAFF.

This clone was seen a handful of times. The V call is TRBV5-4, the J call TRBJ2-1; 11 bases are shared with TRBD2. CDR1 is SGHNT, CDR2 YYREEE, per germline (reference sequence). This CDR3 is 14 amino acids long. Germline trimming cut 7 bases from V and 7 bases from J; bases unmatched to any gene: 7. This CDR3 is CASGTSGSWNEQFF. CDR3 nucleotide sequence: TGTGCCAGCGGAACTAGCGGGAGCTGGAATGAGCAGTTCTTC.

This clone was recorded once. This chain links TRBV4-2 with TRBJ2-1; D is perhaps TRBD2 (5 bases). CDR3 length: 16 residues. V gave up 3 bases and J gave up 4 bases, with 16 bases separating them. CDR1 and CDR2 from the germline V gene are LGHNA and YNFKEQ. The CDR3 DNA is TGTGCCAGCAGCCAGGGAGTGGAGCAGTTTTACAATGAGCAGTTCTTC. Translating it yields CASSQGVEQFYNEQFF.